These T cell receptor beta chains were read from a single sample in a study of OX40 agonist ivuxolimab in advanced cancers. Profiling relied on immunoSEQ multiplex PCR, and the TCRdb table lists in-frame clones only, not all of them. The table records 65,000 to 85,000 clones, approximately 80% of them present only once. The specimen was CD4+ or CD8+ T cells sorted from blood, collected in a trial of the OX40 agonist ivuxolimab. These receptors all stem from an adult with an advanced solid tumor such as melanoma, head and neck, liver or kidney cancer. Both conserved end residues are part of each CDR3. D genes are given only for firm matches.

j_call: TRBJ2-7
cdr3_length: 14
d_call: TRBD2
v_call: TRBV28
cdr3_nt: TGTGCCAGCAGTGGGACTAGCGGGAGATGGGAGCAGTACTTC
cdr3_aa: CASSGTSGRWEQYF

j_call: TRBJ1-1
cdr3_length: 15
d_call: -
v_call: TRBV4-3
cdr3_nt: TGCGCCAGCAGGAGCTCCCCCGGCGCGTACACTGAAGCTTTCTTT
cdr3_aa: CASRSSPGAYTEAFF

j_call: TRBJ2-3
cdr3_length: 18
d_call: TRBD2
v_call: TRBV19
cdr3_nt: TGTGCCAGTACTCCCCACCCCGTCCAGCGGGGTCCCACAGATACGCAGTATTTT
cdr3_aa: CASTPHPVQRGPTDTQYF

j_call: TRBJ1-2
cdr3_length: 12
d_call: -
v_call: TRBV28
cdr3_nt: TGTGCCAGCAGTGCGGTAATCTATGGCTACACCTTC
cdr3_aa: CASSAVIYGYTF

j_call: TRBJ2-1
cdr3_length: 17
d_call: TRBD2
v_call: TRBV30
cdr3_nt: TGTGCCTGGAGCCCGGGGCTAGCGGGAGGGCCCGGCGATGAGCAGTTCTTC
cdr3_aa: CAWSPGLAGGPGDEQFF

j_call: TRBJ1-1
cdr3_length: 15
d_call: TRBD1
v_call: TRBV5-5
cdr3_nt: TGTGCCAGCAGTAGAGACAGGGGGCAGAACACTGAAGCTTTCTTT
cdr3_aa: CASSRDRGQNTEAFF

j_call: TRBJ1-1
cdr3_length: 13
d_call: -
v_call: TRBV4-3
cdr3_nt: TGCGCCAGCAGCCGTAGAGGGGAGACTGAAGCTTTCTTT
cdr3_aa: CASSRRGETEAFF

j_call: TRBJ1-4
cdr3_length: 12
d_call: -
v_call: TRBV29-1
cdr3_nt: TGCAGCGTTGTGGGGTTTGATGAAAAACTGTTTTTT
cdr3_aa: CSVVGFDEKLFF

j_call: TRBJ2-1
cdr3_length: 17
d_call: TRBD1
v_call: TRBV15
cdr3_nt: TGTGCCACCAGCAGAGAGGAGGGGGACAGGGGGTATAATGAGCAGTTCTTC
cdr3_aa: CATSREEGDRGYNEQFF

j_call: TRBJ2-1
cdr3_length: 14
d_call: TRBD2
v_call: TRBV10-3
cdr3_nt: TGTGCCATCAGTGATACTAGCGGGAGTGATGAGCAGTTCTTC
cdr3_aa: CAISDTSGSDEQFF